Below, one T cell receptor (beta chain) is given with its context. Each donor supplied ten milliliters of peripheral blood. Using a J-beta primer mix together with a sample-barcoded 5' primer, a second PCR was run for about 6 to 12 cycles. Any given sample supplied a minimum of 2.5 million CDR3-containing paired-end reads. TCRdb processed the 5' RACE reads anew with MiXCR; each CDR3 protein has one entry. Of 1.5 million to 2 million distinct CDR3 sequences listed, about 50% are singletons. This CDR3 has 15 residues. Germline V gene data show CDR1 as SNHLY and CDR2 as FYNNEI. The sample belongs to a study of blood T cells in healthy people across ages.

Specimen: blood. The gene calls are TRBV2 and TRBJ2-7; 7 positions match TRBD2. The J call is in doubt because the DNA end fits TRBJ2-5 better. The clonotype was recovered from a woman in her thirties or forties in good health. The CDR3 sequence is CASSPRGLFLETQYF. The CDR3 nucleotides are TGTGCCAGCAGCCCAAGGGGACTATTCCTAGAGACCCAGTACTTC.